This TCR beta chain emerged from a study of T cell changes during pregnancy in multiple sclerosis. Some clones are missing from TCRdb's copy, which holds only in-frame ones; the method was immunoSEQ multiplex PCR. Altogether around 45,000 clones are present, around 90% being singletons, with the ten largest covering less than 0.9%. The CDR3 has 17 amino acids. The V segment lost 1 base and the J segment 4 bases; nucleotides outside the gene matches: 7. From germline, CDR1 is SGHTA and CDR2 FQGTGA. This rearrangement joins TRBV7-3 to TRBJ2-2; TRBD2 aligns across 9 bases. This specimen consisted of CD4+ T cells from peripheral blood mononuclear cells, obtained before pregnancy. The clonotype originates from a female donor with multiple sclerosis, enrolled in a pregnancy study. DNA for the CDR3: TGTGCCAGCAGCTTAAGGGGAGCGGGGGGTCCCACCGGGGAGCTGTTTTTT. As protein: CASSLRGAGGPTGELFF.